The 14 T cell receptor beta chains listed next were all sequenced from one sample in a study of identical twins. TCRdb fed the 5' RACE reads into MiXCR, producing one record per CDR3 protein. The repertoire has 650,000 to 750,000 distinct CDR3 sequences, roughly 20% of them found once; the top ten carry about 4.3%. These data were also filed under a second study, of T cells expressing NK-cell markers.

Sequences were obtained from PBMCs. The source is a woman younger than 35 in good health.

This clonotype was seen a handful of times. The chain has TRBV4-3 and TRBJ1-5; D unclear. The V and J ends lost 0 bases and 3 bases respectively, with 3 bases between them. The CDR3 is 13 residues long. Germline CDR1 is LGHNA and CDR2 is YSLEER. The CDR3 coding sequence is TGCGCCAGCAGCCAAGATGTCAATCAGCCCCAGCATTTT. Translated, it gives CASSQDVNQPQHF.

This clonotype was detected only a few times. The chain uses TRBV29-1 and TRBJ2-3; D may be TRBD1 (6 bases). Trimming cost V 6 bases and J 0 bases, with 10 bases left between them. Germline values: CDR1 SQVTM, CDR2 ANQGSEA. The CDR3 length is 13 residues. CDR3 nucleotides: TGCAGCGTGGTACAGGGTAGCACAGATACGCAGTATTTT. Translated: CSVVQGSTDTQYF.

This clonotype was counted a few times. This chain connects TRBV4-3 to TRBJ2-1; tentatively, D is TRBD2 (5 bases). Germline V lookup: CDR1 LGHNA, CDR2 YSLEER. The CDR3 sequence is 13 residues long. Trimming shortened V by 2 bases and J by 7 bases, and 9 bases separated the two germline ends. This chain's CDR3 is CASSQLAGNEQFF. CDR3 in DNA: TGCGCCAGCAGCCAACTAGCCGGGAATGAGCAGTTCTTC.

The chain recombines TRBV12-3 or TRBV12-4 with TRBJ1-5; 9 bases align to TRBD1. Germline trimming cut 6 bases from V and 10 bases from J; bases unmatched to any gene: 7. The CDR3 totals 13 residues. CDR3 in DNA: TGTGCCAGCAGCCCTTGGGACAGGGTTCCCCAGCATTTT. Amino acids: CASSPWDRVPQHF.

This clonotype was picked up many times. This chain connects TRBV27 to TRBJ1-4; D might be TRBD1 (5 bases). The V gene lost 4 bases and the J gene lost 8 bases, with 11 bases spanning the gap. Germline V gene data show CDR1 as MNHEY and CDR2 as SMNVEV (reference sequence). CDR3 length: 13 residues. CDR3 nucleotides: TGTGCCAGCAGTTACGGGGCCAGGGAAAAACTGTTTTTT. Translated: CASSYGAREKLFF. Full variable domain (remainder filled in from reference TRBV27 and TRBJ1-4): EAQVTQNPRYLITVTGKKLTVTCSQNMNHEYMSWYRQDPGLGLRQIYYSMNVEVTDKGDVPEGYKVSRKEKRNFPLILESPSPNQTSLYFCASSYGAREKLFFGSGTQLSVL.

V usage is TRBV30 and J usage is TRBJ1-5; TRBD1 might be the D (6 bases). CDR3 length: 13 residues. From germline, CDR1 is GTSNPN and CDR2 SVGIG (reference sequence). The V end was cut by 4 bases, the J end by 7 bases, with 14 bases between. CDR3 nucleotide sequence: TGTGCCTGGAACGCTCCAGGGGACCAGCCCCAGCATTTT. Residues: CAWNAPGDQPQHF.

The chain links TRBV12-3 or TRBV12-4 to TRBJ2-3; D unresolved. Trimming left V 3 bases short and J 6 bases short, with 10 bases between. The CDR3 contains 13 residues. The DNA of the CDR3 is TGTGCCAGCAGTTTCCCCGGCCCCGATACGCAGTATTTT. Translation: CASSFPGPDTQYF.

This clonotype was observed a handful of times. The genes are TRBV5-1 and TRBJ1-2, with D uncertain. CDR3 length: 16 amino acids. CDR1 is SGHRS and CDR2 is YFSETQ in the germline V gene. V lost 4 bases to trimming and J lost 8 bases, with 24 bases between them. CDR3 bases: TGCGCCAGCAGCCCGCCGGGCATACTAGGAGGTGACGGCTACACCTTC. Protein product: CASSPPGILGGDGYTF.

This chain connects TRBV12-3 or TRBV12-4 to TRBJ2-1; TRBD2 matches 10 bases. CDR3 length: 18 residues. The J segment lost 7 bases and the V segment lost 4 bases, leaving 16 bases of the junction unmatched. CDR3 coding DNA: TGTGCCAGCAGTTCAACCCCCGGGGTAGCGGGGGGCTGGAATGAGCAGTTCTTC. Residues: CASSSTPGVAGGWNEQFF.

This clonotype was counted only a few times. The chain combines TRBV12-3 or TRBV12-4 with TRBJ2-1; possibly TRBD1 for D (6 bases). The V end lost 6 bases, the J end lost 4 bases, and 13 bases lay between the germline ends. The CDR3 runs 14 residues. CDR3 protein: CASRLDRYYNEQFF. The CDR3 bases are TGTGCCAGCAGACTGGACAGATATTACAATGAGCAGTTCTTC.

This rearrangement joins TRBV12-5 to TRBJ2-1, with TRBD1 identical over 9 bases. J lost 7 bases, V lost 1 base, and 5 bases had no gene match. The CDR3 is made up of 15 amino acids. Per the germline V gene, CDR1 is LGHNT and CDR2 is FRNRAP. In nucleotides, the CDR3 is TGTGCTAGTGGTTTGGACAGGGGGCGCGAGAATGAGCAGTTCTTC. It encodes CASGLDRGRENEQFF.

CDR3 sequence: CASSLMGSGVYEQYF. As DNA, the CDR3 is TGTGCCAGCAGTTTAATGGGTAGCGGGGTCTACGAGCAGTACTTC. The V and J genes are TRBV27 and TRBJ2-7, with 8 positions matching TRBD2. J gave up 3 bases and V 2 bases, and 6 bases lay outside the gene matches. Germline CDR1 and CDR2: MNHEY and SMNVEV (reference sequence). The CDR3 runs to 15 residues.

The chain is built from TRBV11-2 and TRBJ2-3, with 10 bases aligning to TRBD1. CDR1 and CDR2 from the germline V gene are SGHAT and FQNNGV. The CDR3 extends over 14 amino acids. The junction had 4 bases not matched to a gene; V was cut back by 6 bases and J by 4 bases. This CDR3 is CASRDRGRADTQYF. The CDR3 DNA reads TGTGCCAGCAGAGACAGGGGGCGCGCAGATACGCAGTATTTT.

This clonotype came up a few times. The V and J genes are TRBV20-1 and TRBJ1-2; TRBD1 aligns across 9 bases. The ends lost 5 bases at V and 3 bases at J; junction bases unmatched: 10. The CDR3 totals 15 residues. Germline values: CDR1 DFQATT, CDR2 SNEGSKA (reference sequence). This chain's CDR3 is CSALTRDRADYGYTF. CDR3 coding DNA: TGCAGTGCTCTTACAAGGGACAGGGCGGACTATGGCTACACCTTC.